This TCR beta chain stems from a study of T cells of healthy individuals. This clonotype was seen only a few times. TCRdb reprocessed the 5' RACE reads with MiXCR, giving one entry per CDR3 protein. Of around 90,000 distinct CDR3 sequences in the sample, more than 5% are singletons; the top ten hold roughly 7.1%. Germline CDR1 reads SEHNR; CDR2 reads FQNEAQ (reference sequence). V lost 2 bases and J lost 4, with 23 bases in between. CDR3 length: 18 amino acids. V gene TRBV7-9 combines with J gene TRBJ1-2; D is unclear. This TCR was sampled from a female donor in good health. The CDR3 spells CASSLWKPNSTTPYGYTF. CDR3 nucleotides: TGTGCCAGCAGCTTATGGAAGCCGAACTCCACGACTCCCTATGGCTACACCTTC.